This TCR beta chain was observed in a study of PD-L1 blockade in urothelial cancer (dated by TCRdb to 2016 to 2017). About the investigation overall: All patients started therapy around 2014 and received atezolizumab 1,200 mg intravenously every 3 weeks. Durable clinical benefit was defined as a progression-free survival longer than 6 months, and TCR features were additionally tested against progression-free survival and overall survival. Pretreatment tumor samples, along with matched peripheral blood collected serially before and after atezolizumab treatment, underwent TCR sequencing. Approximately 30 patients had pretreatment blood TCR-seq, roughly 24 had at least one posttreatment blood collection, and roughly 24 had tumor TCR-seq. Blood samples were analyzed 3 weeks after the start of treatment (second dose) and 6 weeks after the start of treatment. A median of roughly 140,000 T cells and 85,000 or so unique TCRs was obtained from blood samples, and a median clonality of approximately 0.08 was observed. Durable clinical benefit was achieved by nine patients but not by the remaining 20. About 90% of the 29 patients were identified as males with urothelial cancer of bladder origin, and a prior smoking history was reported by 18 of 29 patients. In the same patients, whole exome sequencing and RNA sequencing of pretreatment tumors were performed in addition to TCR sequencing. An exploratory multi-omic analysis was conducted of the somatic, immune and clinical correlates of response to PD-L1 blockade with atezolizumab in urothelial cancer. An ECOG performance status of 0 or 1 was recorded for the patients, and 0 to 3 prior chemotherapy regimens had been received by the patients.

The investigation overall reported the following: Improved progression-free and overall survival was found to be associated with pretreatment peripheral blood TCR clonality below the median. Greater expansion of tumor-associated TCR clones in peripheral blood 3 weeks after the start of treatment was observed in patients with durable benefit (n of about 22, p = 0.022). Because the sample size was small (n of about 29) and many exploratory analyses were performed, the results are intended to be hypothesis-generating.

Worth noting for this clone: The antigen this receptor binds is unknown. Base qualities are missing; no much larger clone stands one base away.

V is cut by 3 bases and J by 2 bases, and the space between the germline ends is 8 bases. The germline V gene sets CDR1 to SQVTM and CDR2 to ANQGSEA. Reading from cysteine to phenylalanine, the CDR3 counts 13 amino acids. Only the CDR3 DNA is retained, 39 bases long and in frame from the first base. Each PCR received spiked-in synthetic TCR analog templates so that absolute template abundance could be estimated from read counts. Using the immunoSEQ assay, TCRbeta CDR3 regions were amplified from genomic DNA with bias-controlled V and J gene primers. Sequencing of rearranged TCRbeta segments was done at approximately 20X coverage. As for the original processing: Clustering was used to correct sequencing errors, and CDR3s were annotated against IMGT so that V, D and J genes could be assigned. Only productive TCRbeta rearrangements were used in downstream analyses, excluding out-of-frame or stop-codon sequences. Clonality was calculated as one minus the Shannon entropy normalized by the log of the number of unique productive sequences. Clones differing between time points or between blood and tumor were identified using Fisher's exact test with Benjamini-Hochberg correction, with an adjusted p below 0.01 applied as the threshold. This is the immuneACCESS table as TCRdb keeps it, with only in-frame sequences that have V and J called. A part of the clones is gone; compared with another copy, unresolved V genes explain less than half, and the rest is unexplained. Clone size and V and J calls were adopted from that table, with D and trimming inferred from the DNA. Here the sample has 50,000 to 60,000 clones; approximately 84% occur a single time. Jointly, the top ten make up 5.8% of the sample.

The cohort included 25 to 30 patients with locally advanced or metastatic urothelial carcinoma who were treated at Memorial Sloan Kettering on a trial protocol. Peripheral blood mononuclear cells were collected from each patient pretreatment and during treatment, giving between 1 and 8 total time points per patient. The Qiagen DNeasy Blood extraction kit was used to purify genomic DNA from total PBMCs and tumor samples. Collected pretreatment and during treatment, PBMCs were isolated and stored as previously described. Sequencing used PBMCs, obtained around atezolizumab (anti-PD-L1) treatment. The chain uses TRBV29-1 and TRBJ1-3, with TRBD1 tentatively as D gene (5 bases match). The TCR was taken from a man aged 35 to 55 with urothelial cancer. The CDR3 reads CSVDRVAGNTIYF. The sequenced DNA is TGCAGCGTTGACAGGGTAGCTGGAAACACCATATATTTT.